The T cell receptor beta chain described here comes from a study of molecular identifiers for immune sequencing clone quantification. Methods described previously were used for bulk TCR libraries, and listed TCR primers were applied. Via MiXCR, TCRdb re-called the PCR reads, giving one row per CDR3 protein. The sample holds over 90,000 distinct CDR3 sequences, about 35% seen once. Details on this clonotype: Being one base from a much bigger clone, this may be a read error.

This CDR3 has 14 residues. Trimming removed 3 bases at V and 0 bases at J, with 10 bases between. CDR1 and CDR2 (germline): SGHRS, YFSETQ. Input material: naive CD8+ T cells from blood, with Jurkat cell RNA spiked in. Sample subset: FACS-sorted CD8+CD4-CCR7+CD45RA+ naive T cells. The clonotype originates from a human donor in good health. Some libraries in this study had Jurkat cell RNA spiked in. The chain carries TRBV5-1 and TRBJ2-7; possibly TRBD1 or TRBD2 for D (5 bases each). CDR3 in amino acids: CASSCRDGSYEQYF. The CDR3 DNA is TGCGCCAGCAGCTGCCGGGACGGCTCCTACGAGCAGTACTTC.